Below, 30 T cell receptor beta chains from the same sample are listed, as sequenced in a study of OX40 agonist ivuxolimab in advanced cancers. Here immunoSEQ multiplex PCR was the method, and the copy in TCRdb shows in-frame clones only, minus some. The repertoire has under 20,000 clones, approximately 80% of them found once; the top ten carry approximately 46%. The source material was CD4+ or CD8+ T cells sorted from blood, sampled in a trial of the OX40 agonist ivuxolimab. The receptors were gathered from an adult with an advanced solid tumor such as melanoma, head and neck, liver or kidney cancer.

CDR3 bases: TGTGCCAGCAGTGACTCGCTCGGAGGGCCTGTCGCAGATACGCAGTATTTT. Translation gives CASSDSLGGPVADTQYF. The chain recombines TRBV6-4 with TRBJ2-3, with TRBD2 as a possible D gene (6 bases). This CDR3 has 17 amino acids. The germline V gene encodes CDR1 MRHNA and CDR2 SNTAGT. Trimming removed 0 bases at V and 4 bases at J, with 17 bases between.

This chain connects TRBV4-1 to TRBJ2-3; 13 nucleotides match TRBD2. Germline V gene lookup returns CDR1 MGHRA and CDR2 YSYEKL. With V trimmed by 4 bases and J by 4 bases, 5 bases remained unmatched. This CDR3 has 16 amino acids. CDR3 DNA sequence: TGCGCCAGCAGCCTCCGAGGACTAGCGGGAGCAGATACGCAGTATTTT. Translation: CASSLRGLAGADTQYF.

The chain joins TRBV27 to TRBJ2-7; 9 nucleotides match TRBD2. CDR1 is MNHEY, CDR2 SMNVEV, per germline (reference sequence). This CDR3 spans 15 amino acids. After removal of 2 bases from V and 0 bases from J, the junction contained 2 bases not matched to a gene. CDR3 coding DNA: TGTGCCAGCAGTTTAGCGCGGGAGGGCTCCTACGAGCAGTACTTC. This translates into CASSLAREGSYEQYF.

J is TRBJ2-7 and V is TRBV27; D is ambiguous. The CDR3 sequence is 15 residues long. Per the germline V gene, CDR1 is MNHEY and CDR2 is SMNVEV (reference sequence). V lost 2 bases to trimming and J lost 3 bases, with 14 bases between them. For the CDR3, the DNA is TGTGCCAGCAGTTTACTATCTACTTTATACTACGAGCAGTACTTC. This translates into CASSLLSTLYYEQYF.

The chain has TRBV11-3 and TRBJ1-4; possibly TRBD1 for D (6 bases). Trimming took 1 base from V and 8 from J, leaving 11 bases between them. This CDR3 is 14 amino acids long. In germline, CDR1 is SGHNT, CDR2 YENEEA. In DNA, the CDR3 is TGTGCCAGCAGCTTAGGCAGGGGTCGAGAAAAACTGTTTTTT. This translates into CASSLGRGREKLFF.

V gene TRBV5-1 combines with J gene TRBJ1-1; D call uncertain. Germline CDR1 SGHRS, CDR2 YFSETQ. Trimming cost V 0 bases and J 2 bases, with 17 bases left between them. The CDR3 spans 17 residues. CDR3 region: CASSLAKGRAFNTEAFF. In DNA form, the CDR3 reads TGCGCCAGCAGCTTGGCCAAAGGGAGAGCATTTAACACTGAAGCTTTCTTT.

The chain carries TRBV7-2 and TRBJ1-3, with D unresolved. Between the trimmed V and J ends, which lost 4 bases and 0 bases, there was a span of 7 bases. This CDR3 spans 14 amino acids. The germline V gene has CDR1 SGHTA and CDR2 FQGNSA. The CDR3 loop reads CASSSGISGNTIYF. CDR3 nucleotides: TGTGCCAGCAGCTCGGGGATCTCTGGAAACACCATATATTTT. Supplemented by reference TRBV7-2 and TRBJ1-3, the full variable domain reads GAGVSQSPSNKVTEKGKDVELRCDPISGHTALYWYRQSLGQGLEFLIYFQGNSAPDKSGLPSDRFSAERTGGSVSTLTIQRTQQEDSAVYLCASSSGISGNTIYFGEGSWLTVV.

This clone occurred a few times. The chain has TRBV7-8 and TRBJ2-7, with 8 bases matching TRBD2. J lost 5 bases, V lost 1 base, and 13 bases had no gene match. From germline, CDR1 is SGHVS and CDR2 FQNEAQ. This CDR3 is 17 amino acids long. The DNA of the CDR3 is TGTGCCAGCAGCTTAGAGCTCGGGAGGGGTCGCAGGGACGAGCAGTACTTC. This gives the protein CASSLELGRGRRDEQYF.

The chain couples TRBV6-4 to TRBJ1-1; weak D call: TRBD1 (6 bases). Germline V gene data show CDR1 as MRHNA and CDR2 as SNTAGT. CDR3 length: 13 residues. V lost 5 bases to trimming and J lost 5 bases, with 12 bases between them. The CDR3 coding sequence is TGTGCCAGCAGTTACCTAGGGGGTACTGAAGCTTTCTTT. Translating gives CASSYLGGTEAFF.

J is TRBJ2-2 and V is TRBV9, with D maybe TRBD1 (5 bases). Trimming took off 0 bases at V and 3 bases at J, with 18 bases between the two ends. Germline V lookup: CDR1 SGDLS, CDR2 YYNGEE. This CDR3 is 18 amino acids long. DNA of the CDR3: TGTGCCAGCAGCGTAGTTTCACTGAGTGGGGCTTACACCGGGGAGCTGTTTTTT. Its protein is CASSVVSLSGAYTGELFF.

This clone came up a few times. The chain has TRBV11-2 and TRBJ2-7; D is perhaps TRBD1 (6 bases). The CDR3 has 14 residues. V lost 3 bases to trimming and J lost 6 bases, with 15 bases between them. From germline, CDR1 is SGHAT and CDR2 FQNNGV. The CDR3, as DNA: TGTGCCAGCAGCTTGGGCAGGGGTGGTTCCGAGCAGTACTTC. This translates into CASSLGRGGSEQYF. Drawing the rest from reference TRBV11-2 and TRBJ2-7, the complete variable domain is EAGVAQSPRYKIIEKRQSVAFWCNPISGHATLYWYQQILGQGPKLLIQFQNNGVVDDSQLPKDRFSAERLKGVDSTLKIQPAKLEDSAVYLCASSLGRGGSEQYFGPGTRLTVT.

Here the CDR3 reads CASSPPITGAYSSYEQYF. DNA for the CDR3: TGTGCCAGCTCACCACCGATCACGGGGGCCTACAGCTCCTACGAGCAGTACTTC. The chain joins TRBV18 to TRBJ2-7, with D perhaps assigned TRBD1 or TRBD2 (6 bases each). Germline V gene sequence: CDR1 KGHSH, CDR2 LQKENI. V dropped 0 bases and J dropped 0 bases, with 18 bases sitting between them. The CDR3 extends over 18 amino acids.

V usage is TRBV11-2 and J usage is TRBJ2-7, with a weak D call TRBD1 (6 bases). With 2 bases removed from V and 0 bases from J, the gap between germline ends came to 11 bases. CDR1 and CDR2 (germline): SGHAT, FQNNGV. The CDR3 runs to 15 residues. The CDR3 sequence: CASSLISGASYEQYF. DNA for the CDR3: TGTGCCAGCAGCTTAATATCAGGGGCCTCCTACGAGCAGTACTTC.

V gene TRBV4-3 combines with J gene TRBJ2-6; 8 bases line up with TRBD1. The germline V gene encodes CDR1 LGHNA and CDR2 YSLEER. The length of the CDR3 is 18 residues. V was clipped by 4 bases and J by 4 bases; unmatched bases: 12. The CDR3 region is CASSPYRTGTPGANVLTF. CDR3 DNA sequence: TGCGCCAGCAGCCCATACAGGACAGGGACTCCCGGGGCCAACGTCCTGACTTTC.

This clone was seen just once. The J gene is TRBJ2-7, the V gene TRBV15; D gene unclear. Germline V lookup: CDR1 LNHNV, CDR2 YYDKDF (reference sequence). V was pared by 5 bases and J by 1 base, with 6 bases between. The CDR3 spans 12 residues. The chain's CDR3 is CATSGQSYEQYF. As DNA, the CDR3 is TGTGCCACCAGCGGCCAGTCCTACGAGCAGTACTTC.

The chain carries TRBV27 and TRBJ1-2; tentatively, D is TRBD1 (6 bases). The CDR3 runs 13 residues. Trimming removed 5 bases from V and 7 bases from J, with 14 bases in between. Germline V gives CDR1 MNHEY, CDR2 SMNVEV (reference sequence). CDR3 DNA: TGTGCCAGCAGTCCACAGGGACTTACTGGCTACACCTTC. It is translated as CASSPQGLTGYTF.

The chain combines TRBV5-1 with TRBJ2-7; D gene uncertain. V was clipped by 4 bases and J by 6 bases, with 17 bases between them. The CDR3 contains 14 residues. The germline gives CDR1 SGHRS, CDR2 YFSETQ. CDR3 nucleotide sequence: TGCGCCAGCAGCCCCTCCGGGCCGCGGAGCGAGCAGTACTTC. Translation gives CASSPSGPRSEQYF.

DNA for the CDR3: TGTGCCAGCAGTTTATCGTCGTTACAGTACAATGAGCAGTTCTTC. It yields the protein CASSLSSLQYNEQFF. This rearrangement joins TRBV27 to TRBJ2-1; D is ambiguous. The CDR3 spans 15 residues. The germline V gene has CDR1 MNHEY and CDR2 SMNVEV (reference sequence). V gave up 0 bases and J gave up 4 bases, with 10 bases separating them.

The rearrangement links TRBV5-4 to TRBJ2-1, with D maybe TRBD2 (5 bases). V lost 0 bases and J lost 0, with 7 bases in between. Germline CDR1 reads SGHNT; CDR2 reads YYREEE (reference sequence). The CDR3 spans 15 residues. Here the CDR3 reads CASSLVGLSYNEQFF. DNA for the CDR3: TGTGCCAGCAGCTTGGTCGGACTCTCCTACAATGAGCAGTTCTTC.

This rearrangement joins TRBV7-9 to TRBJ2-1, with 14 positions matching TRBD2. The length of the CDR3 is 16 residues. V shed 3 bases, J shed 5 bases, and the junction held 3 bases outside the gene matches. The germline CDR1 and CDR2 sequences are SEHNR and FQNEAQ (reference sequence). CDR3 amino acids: CASSLTSGRVHNEQFF. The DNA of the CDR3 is TGTGCCAGCAGCTTGACTAGCGGGAGGGTCCACAATGAGCAGTTCTTC.

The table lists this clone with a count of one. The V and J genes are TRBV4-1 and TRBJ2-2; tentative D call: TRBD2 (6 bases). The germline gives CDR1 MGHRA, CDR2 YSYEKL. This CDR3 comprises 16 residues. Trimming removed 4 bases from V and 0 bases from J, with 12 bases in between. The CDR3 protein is CASSPLWGANTGELFF. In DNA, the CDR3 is TGCGCCAGCAGCCCATTATGGGGGGCGAACACCGGGGAGCTGTTTTTT.

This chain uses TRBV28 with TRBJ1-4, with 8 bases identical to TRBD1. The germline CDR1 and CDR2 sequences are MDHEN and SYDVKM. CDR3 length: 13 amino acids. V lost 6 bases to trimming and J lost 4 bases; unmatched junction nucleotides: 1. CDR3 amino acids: CASSDRGNEKLFF. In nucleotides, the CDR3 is TGTGCCAGCAGCGACAGGGGTAATGAAAAACTGTTTTTT.

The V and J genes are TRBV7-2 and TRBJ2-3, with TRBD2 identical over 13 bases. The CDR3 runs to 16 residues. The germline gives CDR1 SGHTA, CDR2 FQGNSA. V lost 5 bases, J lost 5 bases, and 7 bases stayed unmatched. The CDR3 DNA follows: TGTGCCAGCAGCCCTACTAGCGGGGGGGCCGGAGATACGCAGTATTTT. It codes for CASSPTSGGAGDTQYF.

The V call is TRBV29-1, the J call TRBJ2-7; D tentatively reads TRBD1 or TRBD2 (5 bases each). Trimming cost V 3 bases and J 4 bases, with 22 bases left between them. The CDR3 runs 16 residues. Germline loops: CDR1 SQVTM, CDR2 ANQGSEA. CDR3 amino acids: CSVEGTGKTPDYEQYF. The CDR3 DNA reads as TGCAGCGTTGAGGGGACCGGGAAAACGCCGGATTACGAGCAGTACTTC.

CDR3: CASSRVQGSRGPGELFF. The CDR3 DNA is TGCGCCAGCAGCCGAGTCCAAGGGAGCAGGGGGCCCGGGGAGCTGTTTTTT. The J gene is TRBJ2-2, the V gene TRBV4-1; TRBD1 matches 8 bases. V lost 4 bases and J lost 6; bases outside the gene matches: 13. The CDR3 is 17 amino acids. CDR1 and CDR2 (germline): MGHRA, YSYEKL.

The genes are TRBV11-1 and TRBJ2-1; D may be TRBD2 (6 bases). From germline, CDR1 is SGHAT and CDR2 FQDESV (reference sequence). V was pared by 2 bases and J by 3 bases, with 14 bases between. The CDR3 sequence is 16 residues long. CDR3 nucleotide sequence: TGTGCCAGCAGCTTAATTGAGCGGGTGGACTACAATGAGCAGTTCTTC. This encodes CASSLIERVDYNEQFF.

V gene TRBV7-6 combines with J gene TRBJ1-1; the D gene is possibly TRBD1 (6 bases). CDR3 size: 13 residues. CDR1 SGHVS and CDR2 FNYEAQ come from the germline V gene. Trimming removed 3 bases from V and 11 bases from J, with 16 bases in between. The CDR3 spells CASSLGETGDAFF. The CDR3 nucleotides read TGTGCCAGCAGCTTGGGGGAGACAGGCGACGCTTTCTTT.

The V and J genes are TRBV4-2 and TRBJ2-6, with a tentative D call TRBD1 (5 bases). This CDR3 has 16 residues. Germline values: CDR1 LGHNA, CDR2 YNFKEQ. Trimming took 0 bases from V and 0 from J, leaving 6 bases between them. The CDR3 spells CASSQDDSSGANVLTF. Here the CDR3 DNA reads TGTGCCAGCAGCCAAGATGACAGCTCTGGGGCCAACGTCCTGACTTTC.

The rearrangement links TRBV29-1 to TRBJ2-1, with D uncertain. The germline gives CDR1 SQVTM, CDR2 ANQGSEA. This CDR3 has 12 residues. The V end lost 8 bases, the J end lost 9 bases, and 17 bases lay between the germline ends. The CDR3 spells CSFSPSDLEQFF. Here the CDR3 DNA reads TGCAGCTTCTCCCCCTCGGATCTTGAGCAGTTCTTC.

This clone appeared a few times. CDR3 coding DNA: TGTGCCAGCAGCCCAAGGACGGTCGGGGAGCTGTTTTTT. It encodes CASSPRTVGELFF. This sequence joins TRBV27 and TRBJ2-2; D gene uncertain. The CDR3 runs to 13 residues. V lost 6 bases, J lost 7 bases, and 12 bases lay in between. Germline CDR1 reads MNHEY; CDR2 reads SMNVEV (reference sequence).